These 18 T cell receptor beta chains were sequenced from one sample in a study of T cells in Graves' hyperthyroidism and ophthalmopathy. Amplification of TCR beta CDR3 regions was performed using RNA transcripts as template. When the TCR CDR3 underwent first-round RT-PCR, the HTBI primer set was used. TCRdb re-called the multiplex PCR reads with MiXCR, one entry per CDR3 protein. The sample has about half a million distinct CDR3 sequences, around 20% seen once; the top ten hold 26%. The sample was blood. The source is a man younger than 35 with Graves' hyperthyroidism.

This clonotype was seen at least ten times. The chain joins TRBV6-1 to TRBJ1-5; TRBD1 is a possible D gene (6 bases). The V end lost 8 bases, the J end lost 2 bases, and 16 bases lay between the germline ends. This CDR3 region has 15 residues. Germline values: CDR1 MNHNS, CDR2 SASEGT. CDR3 DNA: TGTGCCAGCTCCCTTGGGGGCCGTCGCAATCAGCCCCAGCATTTT. Amino acid sequence: CASSLGGRRNQPQHF.

This clonotype was seen a few times. This chain joins TRBV20-1 and TRBJ2-7; D is possibly TRBD2 (6 bases). The germline V and J ends were trimmed by 3 bases and 0 bases, with 15 bases remaining between them. Germline lookup yields CDR1 DFQATT and CDR2 SNEGSKA (reference sequence). The CDR3 is made up of 15 amino acids. In DNA, the CDR3 is TGCAGTGCTAGTGGGCGGGACGGGGGCTCCTACGAGCAGTACTTC. Encoded protein: CSASGRDGGSYEQYF.

The rearrangement links TRBV6-5 to TRBJ2-5; 7 bases are shared with TRBD2. V trimming: 1 base; J trimming: 0 bases; junction bases outside the gene matches: 2. The CDR3 contains 15 residues. Germline V gives CDR1 MNHEY, CDR2 SVGAGI. CDR3 DNA sequence: TGTGCCAGCAGTTACTGGGGGGGGGACCAAGAGACCCAGTACTTC. Protein product: CASSYWGGDQETQYF.

There are many counts of this clonotype. A junction end diverges from the germline sequence, so it may reflect a read error. The chain recombines TRBV5-1 with TRBJ1-1; maybe TRBD1 (5 bases). The V gene's germline CDR1 is SGHRS and CDR2 YFSETQ. The CDR3 contains 13 residues. The DNA of the CDR3 is TGTGCCAGCAGCCTCGGGACGAACACTGAAGCTTTCTTT. It yields the protein CASSLGTNTEAFF.

This clonotype was counted only a few times. The chain employs TRBV20-1 and TRBJ2-7, with D hard to call. From germline, CDR1 is DFQATT and CDR2 SNEGSKA (reference sequence). Trimming pared 7 bases from V and 3 bases from J, leaving 13 bases between. This CDR3 has 12 amino acids. This CDR3 is CSVKGRIYEQYF. As DNA, the CDR3 is TGCAGTGTAAAGGGCAGGATCTACGAGCAGTACTTC.

This clonotype has ten or more counts. The chain has TRBV28 and TRBJ1-1; TRBD1 is a possible D gene (5 bases). Trimming took 2 bases from V and 11 from J, leaving 12 bases between them. Germline-derived CDR1 and CDR2 are MDHEN and SYDVKM. This CDR3 contains 12 residues. CDR3 in amino acids: CASSLRGSEAFF. The CDR3, as DNA: TGTGCCAGCAGTTTACGGGGCTCCGAGGCTTTCTTT.

The rearrangement uses TRBV20-1 and TRBJ2-7, with 12 nucleotides matching TRBD2. After removal of 6 bases from V and 2 bases from J, the junction contained 5 bases not matched to a gene. Germline CDR1 reads DFQATT; CDR2 reads SNEGSKA (reference sequence). CDR3 length: 14 residues. Here the CDR3 DNA reads TGCAGTGCGGAACGGACTAGCGGGGCCTACGAGCAGTACTTC. Its protein is CSAERTSGAYEQYF.

The chain joins TRBV14 to TRBJ1-1; D is ambiguous. This CDR3 has 14 amino acids. Trimming shortened V by 0 bases and J by 3 bases, and 8 bases separated the two germline ends. Germline lookup yields CDR1 SGHDN and CDR2 FVKESK. In DNA, the CDR3 is TGTGCCAGCAGCCAAGAAGTCTACGACACTGAAGCTTTCTTT. Its protein is CASSQEVYDTEAFF.

In this sample, this clonotype turned up many times. The genes are TRBV6-1 and TRBJ1-5; 9 bases line up with TRBD1. The CDR3 totals 15 residues. J lost 3 bases, V lost 6 bases, and 6 bases had no gene match. CDR1 and CDR2 from the germline V gene are MNHNS and SASEGT. The DNA for the CDR3 is TGTGCCAGCAGACCCGGACAGGGGAACAATCAGCCCCAGCATTTT. It translates to CASRPGQGNNQPQHF.

This clonotype appeared many times. The V and J genes are TRBV12-5 and TRBJ2-2; possibly TRBD2 for D (6 bases). Germline lookup yields CDR1 LGHNT and CDR2 FRNRAP. The CDR3 is made up of 12 amino acids. V shed 4 bases and J shed 6 bases, with 6 bases lying between them. The CDR3: CASGSGAGELFF. The CDR3, as DNA: TGTGCTAGTGGTTCGGGGGCCGGGGAGCTGTTTTTT.

This clonotype has more than one count but fewer than ten. V usage is TRBV7-9 and J usage is TRBJ1-2; D is uncertain. Trimming took 5 bases from V and 4 from J, leaving 14 bases between them. Germline CDR1 SEHNR, CDR2 FQNEAQ (reference sequence). The CDR3 has 14 amino acids. The CDR3 spells CASSPLDTLYGYTF. The CDR3, as DNA: TGTGCCAGCAGCCCACTCGACACCCTCTATGGCTACACCTTC. Together with reference TRBV7-9 and TRBJ1-2, the CDR3 gives the full variable domain: DTGVSQNPRHKITKRGQNVTFRCDPISEHNRLYWYRQTLGQGPEFLTYFQNEAQLEKSRLLSDRFSAERPKGSFSTLEIQRTEQGDSAMYLCASSPLDTLYGYTFGSGTRLTVV.

In its sample, this clonotype was seen many times. This chain connects TRBV6-5 to TRBJ1-2; D remains unclear. Trimming shortened V by 2 bases and J by 5 bases, and 9 bases separated the two germline ends. CDR1 is MNHEY and CDR2 is SVGAGI in the germline V gene. This CDR3 comprises 13 residues. In DNA, the CDR3 is TGTGCCAGCAGTTACGGCAGTTTTTATGGCTACACCTTC. This gives the protein CASSYGSFYGYTF.

This clonotype was recorded at least ten times. This sequence joins TRBV15 and TRBJ2-5; 11 bases are a match to TRBD1. This CDR3 contains 16 residues. CDR1 LNHNV and CDR2 YYDKDF come from the germline V gene (reference sequence). V dropped 0 bases and J dropped 5; count of bases not matched to a gene: 5. CDR3 in amino acids: CATSRDRGTGGETQYF. Here the CDR3 DNA reads TGTGCCACCAGCAGAGATCGCGGGACAGGGGGGGAGACCCAGTACTTC.

The chain recombines TRBV28 with TRBJ2-5, with D perhaps matching TRBD2 (5 bases). The CDR3 covers 15 residues. Trimming pared 3 bases from V and 7 bases from J, leaving 18 bases between. Germline values: CDR1 MDHEN, CDR2 SYDVKM. CDR3 in amino acids: CASSFGVEPSGTQYF. CDR3 sequence (DNA): TGTGCCAGCAGTTTTGGTGTTGAGCCCAGCGGGACCCAGTACTTC.

This clonotype was counted between two and nine times. The chain joins TRBV6-2 or TRBV6-3 to TRBJ1-1; TRBD1 aligns across 7 bases. This CDR3 has 18 residues. Germline V gene lookup returns CDR1 MNHEY and CDR2 SVGEGT. V lost 2 bases and J lost 0; bases outside the gene matches: 12. The DNA of the CDR3 is TGTGCCAGCAGTTACGCTACGAGGGGAGGGGGCATGAACACTGAAGCTTTCTTT. Translation gives CASSYATRGGGMNTEAFF.

The chain carries TRBV19 and TRBJ2-5; 7 bases fit TRBD2. The CDR3 has 19 amino acids. With V trimmed by 3 bases and J by 2 bases, 18 bases remained unmatched. Germline V gene data show CDR1 as LNHDA and CDR2 as SQIVND (reference sequence). CDR3 protein: CASSIVEEGGVYGQETQYF. In DNA, the CDR3 is TGTGCCAGTAGTATTGTCGAAGAGGGAGGGGTATATGGACAAGAGACCCAGTACTTC.

This clonotype was seen more than once but under ten times. This chain connects TRBV5-1 to TRBJ1-2; D is possibly TRBD1 (5 bases). The germline gives CDR1 SGHRS, CDR2 YFSETQ. The CDR3 spans 13 residues. V lost 4 bases, J lost 4 bases, and 11 bases lay in between. This CDR3 is CASSQRQSYGYTF. As DNA, the CDR3 is TGCGCCAGCAGCCAACGACAGTCCTATGGCTACACCTTC.

Here the CDR3 reads CASSPGLLGNTEAFF. The CDR3 bases are TGTGCCAGTAGCCCGGGACTGCTAGGGAACACTGAAGCTTTCTTT. This chain uses TRBV19 with TRBJ1-1; a possible D gene is TRBD1 (5 bases). CDR1 is LNHDA and CDR2 is SQIVND in the germline V gene (reference sequence). Trimming pared 6 bases from V and 1 base from J, leaving 15 bases between. This CDR3 region has 15 residues.